This T cell receptor (beta chain) was documented in a study of graft-versus-host responses after intestinal transplantation. Looking at the study overall: Tacrolimus plus steroids were given to all recipients for roughly 3 years, preceded by anti-thymocyte globulin induction. Notes on the study in general: The recipient marrow held GvH clones, and some of them showed up first in ileum or blood. Within the allografts of patients who had graft-donor T cell macrochimerism, graft-versus-host to host-versus-graft clonal ratios were high.

Generated by immunoSEQ multiplex PCR, the TCRdb table keeps only in-frame clones and is missing some. The sample has some 110,000 clones, roughly nine tenths seen once; the top ten hold about 0.2%. Of note for this clone: The antigen remains undetermined.

The starting material was unstimulated CD4+ T cells sorted from spleen or lymph node cells, obtained before transplant. The clonotype comes from a human donor who was the organ donor for an intestinal transplant.

CDR3 sequence: CASSKTPGSYNEQFF. The CDR3 nucleotides are TGTGCCAGCAGTAAAACTCCTGGCTCCTACAATGAGCAGTTCTTC. The V call is TRBV6-1, the J call TRBJ2-1; D is unclear. V lost 5 bases and J 0 bases, leaving 11 bases between the germline ends. The CDR3 length is 15 residues. Germline-derived CDR1 and CDR2 are MNHNS and SASEGT.